This T cell receptor beta chain was obtained from a study of T cell repertoires and Cas9 in healthy adults. Study summary: Characterization of SpCas9-reactive CD4 and CD8 T cells covered multi-effector potency, cytotoxicity and lineage. Overall study results and limits: In vitro, SpCas9-reactive Tregs were reported to curb effector T cell proliferation and function.

Germline lookup yields CDR1 WNHNN and CDR2 SYGVQD (reference sequence). CDR3 size: 13 residues. Trimming shortened V by 5 bases and J by 4 bases, and 11 bases separated the two germline ends. Assay used: immunoSEQ multiplex PCR; TCRdb lists only in-frame clones, some missing. Of some 15,000 clones listed, under 90% are singletons. This clone showed up just once. Its antigen is currently unknown. The chain carries TRBV10-1 and TRBJ1-2; a weak D match, TRBD1 (5 bases). The TCR originated in a human donor in good health. The sample consisted of Tregs (CD4+, CD25+, CD127-, CD137-, CD154-) from PBMCs; culture status not recorded. CDR3 DNA sequence: TGCGCCAGCAGTCCGGGACTCCGCTATGGCTACACCTTC. Protein sequence: CASSPGLRYGYTF.